These 30 T cell receptor beta chains were all obtained from the same sample, sequenced in a study of CD8+ T cells in alopecia areata. In each case, RNA was isolated and then reverse transcribed into cDNA as the sequencing template. Data came from immunoSEQ multiplex PCR; TCRdb stores just in-frame clones and leaves some out. Of some 82,000 clones listed, roughly half are singletons. Input material: NKG2D-high CD8+ T cells sorted from blood. These receptors all stem from a human donor with alopecia areata.

V and J are TRBV28 and TRBJ1-5; no clear D. Germline-derived CDR1 and CDR2 are MDHEN and SYDVKM. V shed 3 bases and J shed 11 bases, with 14 bases lying between them. There are 13 residues in the CDR3. This chain's CDR3 is CASSLSTLRAQHF. The CDR3 region has the DNA TGTGCCAGCAGTTTGTCGACACTCCGGGCCCAGCATTTT. The full variable domain, in which reference TRBV28 and TRBJ1-5 provide the parts outside the CDR3, is DVKVTQSSRYLVKRTGEKVFLECVQDMDHENMFWYRQDPGLGLRLIYFSYDVKMKEKGDIPEGYSVSREKKERFSLILESASTNQTSMYLCASSLSTLRAQHFGDGTRLSIL.

The genes are TRBV25-1 and TRBJ2-2; D is unresolved. Trimming removed 4 bases at V and 5 bases at J, with 5 bases between. Germline V lookup: CDR1 MGHDK, CDR2 SYGVNS. The CDR3 has 12 residues. CDR3 sequence (DNA): TGTGCCAGCAGTGTGAGGACCGGGGAGCTGTTTTTT. This translates into CASSVRTGELFF.

This chain joins TRBV9 and TRBJ2-7; TRBD1 aligns across 9 bases. V gave up 2 bases and J gave up 2 bases; unmatched junction bases: 5. Germline assignment: CDR1 SGDLS and CDR2 YYNGEE. CDR3 length: 15 residues. CDR3 nucleotides: TGTGCCAGCAGCGTGACCGGGACAGGGACCTACGAGCAGTACTTC. Its translation is CASSVTGTGTYEQYF.

This clone was seen a few times. The chain carries TRBV13 and TRBJ2-1; no reliable D call. Trimming pared 0 bases from V and 4 bases from J, leaving 7 bases between. This CDR3 region has 14 residues. CDR1 and CDR2 (germline): PRHDT, FYEKMQ (reference sequence). CDR3 amino acids: CASSLGDGYNEQFF. CDR3 nucleotide sequence: TGTGCCAGCAGCTTAGGGGACGGGTACAATGAGCAGTTCTTC.

J is TRBJ1-1 and V is TRBV4-1, with 11 bases matching TRBD1. This CDR3 comprises 15 residues. The J segment lost 4 bases and the V segment lost 2 bases, leaving 3 bases of the junction unmatched. Looked up from germline, CDR1 is MGHRA and CDR2 is YSYEKL. The CDR3 DNA sequence: TGCGCCAGCAGCCAACCAGGGACAGGGGGCACTGAAGCTTTCTTT. Translating gives CASSQPGTGGTEAFF.

The V gene is TRBV29-1, the J gene TRBJ2-7, with 8 bases aligning to TRBD2. V was clipped by 6 bases and J by 4 bases; unmatched bases: 5. This CDR3 is built from 12 residues. Germline CDR1 reads SQVTM; CDR2 reads ANQGSEA. As DNA, the CDR3 is TGCAGCGTGGAACTAGCGGATTACGAGCAGTACTTC. This translates into CSVELADYEQYF.

This clone was counted only a few times. The chain recombines TRBV19 with TRBJ2-7, with D perhaps matching TRBD1 or TRBD2 (5 bases each). V was cut by 5 bases and J by 3 bases, with 11 bases left in between. The CDR3 has 13 residues. Germline values: CDR1 LNHDA, CDR2 SQIVND (reference sequence). CDR3: CASSAGTHYEQYF. The CDR3 region has the DNA TGTGCCAGTAGTGCTGGGACCCACTACGAGCAGTACTTC.

The genes are TRBV29-1 and TRBJ2-5; D perhaps matches TRBD2 (5 bases). The CDR3 is made up of 13 amino acids. Germline V CDR1 and CDR2: SQVTM, ANQGSEA. V was shortened by 4 bases and J by 3 bases, with 12 bases between the two germline ends. The chain's CDR3 is CSVGVGEEETQYF. As DNA, the CDR3 is TGCAGCGTTGGGGTGGGAGAGGAAGAGACCCAGTACTTC.

The V call is TRBV2, the J call TRBJ2-2; 7 nucleotides align to TRBD2. V gave up 9 bases and J gave up 2 bases; unmatched junction bases: 9. In germline, CDR1 is SNHLY, CDR2 FYNNEI. CDR3 length: 15 residues. CDR3 bases: TGTGCCAGATCTACCGGGACTACTAACACCGGGGAGCTGTTTTTT. This codes for CARSTGTTNTGELFF.

The genes are TRBV2 and TRBJ2-7; TRBD1 matches at 7 bases. CDR3 length: 12 residues. Germline V lookup: CDR1 SNHLY, CDR2 FYNNEI. Trimming removed 11 bases from V and 3 bases from J; junction bases left unmatched: 7. CDR3 DNA: TGTGCCTGCCGGACAGGTCACTACGAGCAGTACTTC. Translation: CACRTGHYEQYF. Variable domain in full (rest from reference TRBV2 and TRBJ2-7): EPEVTQTPSHQVTQMGQEVILRCVPISNHLYFYWYRQILGQKVEFLVSFYNNEISEKSEIFDDQFSVERPDGSNFTLKIRSTKLEDSAMYFCACRTGHYEQYFGPGTRLTVT.

The chain links TRBV9 to TRBJ2-5, with D possibly matching TRBD2 (5 bases). The CDR3 runs 15 residues. Germline assignment: CDR1 SGDLS and CDR2 YYNGEE. Trimming took off 3 bases at V and 5 bases at J, with 17 bases between the two ends. CDR3 loop: CASSASLYRGETQYF. Written as DNA, the CDR3 is TGTGCCAGCAGCGCGTCGTTGTACAGAGGGGAGACCCAGTACTTC. The complete variable domain, with remaining parts taken from reference TRBV9 and TRBJ2-5, reads DSGVTQTPKHLITATGQRVTLRCSPRSGDLSVYWYQQSLDQGLQFLIQYYNGEERAKGNILERFSAQQFPDLHSELNLSSLELGDSALYFCASSASLYRGETQYFGPGTRLLVL.

The chain recombines TRBV29-1 with TRBJ2-2; D not resolved. Trimming shortened V by 1 base and J by 6 bases, and 9 bases separated the two germline ends. The CDR3 is 13 residues long. Germline V gives CDR1 SQVTM, CDR2 ANQGSEA. This chain's CDR3 is CSVEVGGAGELFF. The CDR3 nucleotides read TGCAGCGTTGAAGTTGGTGGGGCCGGGGAGCTGTTTTTT.

The gene calls are TRBV27 and TRBJ1-1; weak D call: TRBD1 (5 bases). V lost 7 bases, J lost 11 bases, and 17 bases lay in between. CDR3 length: 12 residues. The V gene's germline CDR1 is MNHEY and CDR2 SMNVEV (reference sequence). Written as DNA, the CDR3 is TGTGCCAGCATTGCCCACGGGGGGGTGGCTTTCTTT. Translation gives CASIAHGGVAFF.

V gene TRBV6-6 combines with J gene TRBJ1-1; D remains unclear. The germline gives CDR1 MNHNY, CDR2 SVGAGI (reference sequence). The ends were cut back, 6 bases at V and 8 bases at J, with 13 bases in the middle. This CDR3 is 12 amino acids long. CDR3 sequence reads: CASSPNTQEAFF. The CDR3 DNA follows: TGTGCCAGCAGCCCCAACACTCAAGAAGCTTTCTTT.

This clone was seen more than once but under ten times. V is TRBV5-1 and J is TRBJ1-1, with D maybe TRBD1 (6 bases). The germline V gene has CDR1 SGHRS and CDR2 YFSETQ. V was shortened by 2 bases and J by 7 bases, with 12 bases between the two germline ends. This CDR3 comprises 13 residues. This CDR3 reads CASSLEGTFEAFF. The CDR3 coding sequence is TGCGCCAGCAGCTTAGAGGGGACATTTGAAGCTTTCTTT.

The chain combines TRBV7-6 with TRBJ2-1; tentative D call: TRBD1 (5 bases). The CDR3 sequence is 13 residues long. Germline assignment: CDR1 SGHVS and CDR2 FNYEAQ. The V gene lost 1 base and the J gene lost 7 bases, with 8 bases spanning the gap. The CDR3 DNA reads as TGTGCCAGCAGCTTAGATCAGGGTAATGAGCAGTTCTTC. Amino acids: CASSLDQGNEQFF.

J is TRBJ1-2 and V is TRBV6-5, with unresolved D. In germline, CDR1 is MNHEY, CDR2 SVGAGI. With 2 bases removed from V and 2 bases from J, the gap between germline ends came to 6 bases. The CDR3 length is 13 residues. CDR3 nucleotide sequence: TGTGCCAGCAGTTACAACGGCAACTATGGCTACACCTTC. Protein: CASSYNGNYGYTF.

Details on this clone: Distinct nucleotide sequences in the sample also encode this CDR3. The CDR3 loop reads CASSLGTGGEQYF. CDR3 in DNA: TGTGCCAGCAGCTTAGGTACGGGTGGCGAGCAGTACTTC. V gene TRBV11-2 combines with J gene TRBJ2-7; D remains unclear. V lost 1 base to trimming and J lost 6 bases, with 10 bases between them. In germline, CDR1 is SGHAT, CDR2 FQNNGV. The CDR3 totals 13 residues. The full variable domain, its missing parts supplied by reference TRBV11-2 and TRBJ2-7, is EAGVAQSPRYKIIEKRQSVAFWCNPISGHATLYWYQQILGQGPKLLIQFQNNGVVDDSQLPKDRFSAERLKGVDSTLKIQPAKLEDSAVYLCASSLGTGGEQYFGPGTRLTVT.

The DNA for the CDR3 is TGTGCCAGCAGTCTCCAACAGGGACTGGATGAGCAGTTCTTC. Its translation is CASSLQQGLDEQFF. The rearrangement joins TRBV28 to TRBJ2-1, with D perhaps assigned TRBD1 or TRBD2 (6 bases each). The CDR3 contains 14 residues. The ends were cut back, 5 bases at V and 8 bases at J, with 16 bases in the middle. Looked up from germline, CDR1 is MDHEN and CDR2 is SYDVKM.

The chain is built from TRBV30 and TRBJ2-1; 10 nucleotides line up with TRBD2. V was clipped by 1 base and J by 0 bases; unmatched bases: 3. The germline gives CDR1 GTSNPN, CDR2 SVGIG (reference sequence). The CDR3 sequence is 16 residues long. The CDR3 loop reads CAWSGLAGSSYNEQFF. The CDR3, as DNA: TGTGCCTGGAGTGGACTAGCGGGTAGCTCCTACAATGAGCAGTTCTTC.

The sample holds one count of this clone. The chain combines TRBV27 with TRBJ2-5; D uncertain. The length of the CDR3 is 12 residues. Deletions cut 1 base from V and 4 bases from J, with 4 bases between. Germline V lookup: CDR1 MNHEY, CDR2 SMNVEV (reference sequence). The chain's CDR3 is CASSLFGETQYF. The CDR3 region has the DNA TGTGCCAGCAGTTTATTTGGAGAGACCCAGTACTTC.

This clone has a handful of counts. CDR3 in amino acids: CASSQERREAFF. The CDR3 bases are TGCGCCAGCAGCCAAGAGAGGCGTGAAGCTTTCTTT. V is TRBV4-1 and J is TRBJ1-1; D call uncertain. The CDR3 covers 12 residues. V shed 0 bases and J shed 7 bases, with 6 bases lying between them. CDR1 and CDR2 (germline): MGHRA, YSYEKL.

This clone occurred a few times. The rearrangement links TRBV19 to TRBJ1-5; no definite D call. The CDR3 has 12 amino acids. The V gene lost 8 bases and the J gene lost 2 bases, with 7 bases spanning the gap. The germline V gene has CDR1 LNHDA and CDR2 SQIVND (reference sequence). Here the CDR3 reads CASRLGNQPQHF. In DNA, the CDR3 is TGTGCCAGTCGACTTGGCAATCAGCCCCAGCATTTT.

The chain employs TRBV27 and TRBJ2-1, with 10 positions matching TRBD2. This CDR3 is 15 amino acids long. V dropped 5 bases and J dropped 5; count of bases not matched to a gene: 6. Germline-derived CDR1 and CDR2 are MNHEY and SMNVEV (reference sequence). The CDR3 DNA follows: TGTGCCAGCAGTCCAACCAGCGGGGGGGACAATGAGCAGTTCTTC. Its translation is CASSPTSGGDNEQFF.

V usage is TRBV29-1 and J usage is TRBJ2-6; no definite D call. Trimming took off 0 bases at V and 1 base at J, with 7 bases between the two ends. CDR1 and CDR2 from the germline V gene are SQVTM and ANQGSEA. This CDR3 region has 15 residues. CDR3 DNA sequence: TGCAGCGTTGAAGAATGGCGTTCTGGGGCCAACGTCCTGACTTTC. The encoded protein is CSVEEWRSGANVLTF. The full variable domain, in which reference TRBV29-1 and TRBJ2-6 provide the parts outside the CDR3, is SAVISQKPSRDICQRGTSLTIQCQVDSQVTMMFWYRQQPGQSLTLIATANQGSEATYESGFVIDKFPISRPNLTFSTLTVSNMSPEDSSIYLCSVEEWRSGANVLTFGAGSRLTVL.

The V call is TRBV28, the J call TRBJ2-2; 7 bases are shared with TRBD1. Trimming took 4 bases from V and 8 from J; bases not matched to a gene: 7. The germline CDR1 and CDR2 sequences are MDHEN and SYDVKM. This CDR3 spans 14 amino acids. The CDR3 reads CASSSGQVRGELFF. The CDR3 nucleotides read TGTGCCAGCAGTTCCGGACAGGTCAGAGGGGAGCTGTTTTTT.

The V gene is TRBV27, the J gene TRBJ2-7, with 10 nucleotides matching TRBD1. The CDR3 sequence is 14 residues long. Trimming removed 2 bases from V and 2 bases from J; junction bases left unmatched: 0. The germline CDR1 and CDR2 sequences are MNHEY and SMNVEV (reference sequence). CDR3 region: CASSLGTGAYEQYF. In DNA form, the CDR3 reads TGTGCCAGCAGTTTAGGGACAGGGGCCTACGAGCAGTACTTC.

J is TRBJ2-7 and V is TRBV4-1, with unresolved D. V shed 0 bases and J shed 3 bases, with 6 bases lying between them. CDR3 length equals 13 residues. The germline CDR1 and CDR2 sequences are MGHRA and YSYEKL. CDR3 DNA: TGCGCCAGCAGCCAAGAGGGCAACTACGAGCAGTACTTC. It is translated as CASSQEGNYEQYF.

The chain is built from TRBV5-1 and TRBJ1-1; D remains ambiguous. The CDR3 sequence is 13 residues long. The ends were cut back, 0 bases at V and 4 bases at J, with 7 bases in the middle. From germline, CDR1 is SGHRS and CDR2 YFSETQ. The CDR3 protein is CASSLALSTEAFF. The CDR3 DNA sequence: TGCGCCAGCAGCTTGGCACTGAGCACTGAAGCTTTCTTT.

This clone was seen more than once but under ten times. The chain has TRBV18 and TRBJ2-2; D tentatively reads TRBD1 or TRBD2 (5 bases each). The germline V gene encodes CDR1 KGHSH and CDR2 LQKENI. The CDR3 runs 16 residues. Trimming stripped 4 bases from V and 2 bases from J, with 14 bases between. CDR3 loop: CASSRTRDPNTGELFF. The CDR3 region has the DNA TGTGCCAGCTCACGCACCCGGGACCCCAACACCGGGGAGCTGTTTTTT. Based on the CDR3 plus reference TRBV18 and TRBJ2-2, the full variable domain is NAGVMQNPRHLVRRRGQEARLRCSPMKGHSHVYWYRQLPEEGLKFMVYLQKENIIDESGMPKERFSAEFPKEGPSILRIQQVVRGDSAAYFCASSRTRDPNTGELFFGEGSRLTVL.